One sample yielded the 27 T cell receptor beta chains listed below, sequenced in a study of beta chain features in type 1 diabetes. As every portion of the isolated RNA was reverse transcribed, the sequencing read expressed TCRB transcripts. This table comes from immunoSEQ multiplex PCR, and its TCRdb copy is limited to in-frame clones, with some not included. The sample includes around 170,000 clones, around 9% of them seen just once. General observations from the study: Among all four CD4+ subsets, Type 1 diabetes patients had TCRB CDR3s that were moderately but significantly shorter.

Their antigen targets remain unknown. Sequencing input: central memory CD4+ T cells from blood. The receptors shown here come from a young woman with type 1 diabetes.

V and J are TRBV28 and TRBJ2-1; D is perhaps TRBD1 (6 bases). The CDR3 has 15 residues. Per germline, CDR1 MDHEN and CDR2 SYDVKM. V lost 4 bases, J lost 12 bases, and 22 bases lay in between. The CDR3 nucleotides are TGTGCCAGCAGTTCCCCACAGGGTTTGGCTTTCGGGCAGTTCTTC. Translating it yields CASSSPQGLAFGQFF.

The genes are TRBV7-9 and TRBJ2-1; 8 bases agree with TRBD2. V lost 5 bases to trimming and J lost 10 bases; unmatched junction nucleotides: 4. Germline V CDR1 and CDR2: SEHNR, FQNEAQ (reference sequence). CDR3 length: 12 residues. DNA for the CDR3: TGTGCCAGCAGCCTTAGACTAGCGGAGCAGTTCTTC. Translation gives CASSLRLAEQFF.

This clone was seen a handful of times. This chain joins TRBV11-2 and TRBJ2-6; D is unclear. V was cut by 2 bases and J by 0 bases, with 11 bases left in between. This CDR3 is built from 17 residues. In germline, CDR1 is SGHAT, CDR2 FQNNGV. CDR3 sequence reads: CASSLSPLNSGANVLTF. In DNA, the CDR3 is TGTGCCAGCAGCTTAAGCCCGTTGAACTCTGGGGCCAACGTCCTGACTTTC.

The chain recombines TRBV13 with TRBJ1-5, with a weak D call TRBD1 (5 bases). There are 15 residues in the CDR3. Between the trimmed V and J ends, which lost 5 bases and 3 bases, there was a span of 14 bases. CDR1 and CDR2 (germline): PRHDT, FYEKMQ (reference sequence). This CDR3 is CASSAQGEANQPQHF. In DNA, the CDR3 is TGTGCCAGCAGCGCACAAGGGGAAGCCAATCAGCCCCAGCATTTT. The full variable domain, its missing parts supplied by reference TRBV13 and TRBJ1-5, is AAGVIQSPRHLIKEKRETATLKCYPIPRHDTVYWYQQGPGQDPQFLISFYEKMQSDKGSIPDRFSAQQFSDYHSELNMSSLELGDSALYFCASSAQGEANQPQHFGDGTRLSIL.

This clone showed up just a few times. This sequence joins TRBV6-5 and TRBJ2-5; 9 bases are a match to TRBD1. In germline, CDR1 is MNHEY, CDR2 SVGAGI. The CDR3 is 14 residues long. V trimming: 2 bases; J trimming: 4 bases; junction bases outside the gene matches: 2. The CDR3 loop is CASSYRQGGETQYF. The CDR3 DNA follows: TGTGCCAGCAGTTACAGACAGGGGGGAGAGACCCAGTACTTC.

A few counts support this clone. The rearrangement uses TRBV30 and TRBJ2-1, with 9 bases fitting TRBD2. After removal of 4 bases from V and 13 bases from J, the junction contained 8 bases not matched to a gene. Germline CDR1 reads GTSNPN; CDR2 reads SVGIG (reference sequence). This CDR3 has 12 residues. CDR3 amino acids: CAWTVSGSGQFF. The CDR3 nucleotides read TGTGCCTGGACCGTTAGCGGGAGCGGACAGTTCTTC.

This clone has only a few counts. In nucleotides, the CDR3 is TGTGCCAGCAGCTGGGCGATTAATGAAAAACTGTTTTTT. It yields the protein CASSWAINEKLFF. This chain joins TRBV7-9 and TRBJ1-4, with D uncertain. Germline V gene lookup returns CDR1 SEHNR and CDR2 FQNEAQ (reference sequence). Trimming pared 4 bases from V and 4 bases from J, leaving 7 bases between. This CDR3 has 13 amino acids.

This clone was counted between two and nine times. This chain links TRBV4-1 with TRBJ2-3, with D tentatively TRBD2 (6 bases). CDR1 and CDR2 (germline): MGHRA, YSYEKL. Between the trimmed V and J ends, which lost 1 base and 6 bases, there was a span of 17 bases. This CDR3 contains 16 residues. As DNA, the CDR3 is TGCGCCAGCAGCCAAGGGGCGGGAACCGGCAGGGATACGCAGTATTTT. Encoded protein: CASSQGAGTGRDTQYF.

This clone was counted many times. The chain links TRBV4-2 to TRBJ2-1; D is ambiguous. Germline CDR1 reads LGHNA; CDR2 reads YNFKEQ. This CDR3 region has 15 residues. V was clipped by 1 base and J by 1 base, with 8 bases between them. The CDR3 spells CASSQAALSYNEQFF. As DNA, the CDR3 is TGTGCCAGCAGCCAAGCTGCACTATCCTACAATGAGCAGTTCTTC.

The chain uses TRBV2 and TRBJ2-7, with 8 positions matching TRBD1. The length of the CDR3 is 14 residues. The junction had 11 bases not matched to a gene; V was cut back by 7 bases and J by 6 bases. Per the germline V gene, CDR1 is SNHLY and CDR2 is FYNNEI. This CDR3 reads CASTQTGALAEQYF. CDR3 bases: TGTGCCAGCACCCAGACAGGGGCCCTCGCCGAGCAGTACTTC.

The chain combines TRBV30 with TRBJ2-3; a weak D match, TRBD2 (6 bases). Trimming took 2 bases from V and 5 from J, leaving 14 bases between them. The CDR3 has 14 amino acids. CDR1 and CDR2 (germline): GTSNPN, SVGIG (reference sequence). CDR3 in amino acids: CAWSPTGGGDTQYF. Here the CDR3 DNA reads TGTGCCTGGAGTCCCACCGGGGGAGGAGATACGCAGTATTTT.

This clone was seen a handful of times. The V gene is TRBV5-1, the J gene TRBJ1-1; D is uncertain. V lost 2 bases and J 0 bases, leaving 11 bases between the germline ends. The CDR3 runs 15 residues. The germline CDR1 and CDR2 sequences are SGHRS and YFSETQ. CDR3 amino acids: CASSLGGLMNTEAFF. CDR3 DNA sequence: TGCGCCAGCAGCTTAGGCGGCCTAATGAACACTGAAGCTTTCTTT.

The DNA for the CDR3 is TGTGCCAGCAGTCGGACGACTAGCGGGGGACGCACAGATACGCAGTATTTT. Amino acids: CASSRTTSGGRTDTQYF. The rearrangement uses TRBV27 and TRBJ2-3; 12 nucleotides align to TRBD2. Germline V CDR1 and CDR2: MNHEY, SMNVEV (reference sequence). V was pared by 5 bases and J by 1 base, with 7 bases of the junction left unmatched. The CDR3 totals 17 residues.

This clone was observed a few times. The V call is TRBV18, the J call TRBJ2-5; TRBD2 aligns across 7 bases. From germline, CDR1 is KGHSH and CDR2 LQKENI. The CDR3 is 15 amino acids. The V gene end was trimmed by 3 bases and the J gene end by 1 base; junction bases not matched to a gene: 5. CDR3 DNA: TGTGCCAGCTCACCGGAAAGCGGGATCCAAGAGACCCAGTACTTC. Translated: CASSPESGIQETQYF.

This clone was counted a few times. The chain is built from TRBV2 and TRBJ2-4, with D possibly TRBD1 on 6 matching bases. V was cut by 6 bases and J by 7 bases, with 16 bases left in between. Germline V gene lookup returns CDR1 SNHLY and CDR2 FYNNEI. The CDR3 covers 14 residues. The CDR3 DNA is TGTGCCAGCAGGGCCCTAGGGGGTACGAACATTCAGTACTTC. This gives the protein CASRALGGTNIQYF.

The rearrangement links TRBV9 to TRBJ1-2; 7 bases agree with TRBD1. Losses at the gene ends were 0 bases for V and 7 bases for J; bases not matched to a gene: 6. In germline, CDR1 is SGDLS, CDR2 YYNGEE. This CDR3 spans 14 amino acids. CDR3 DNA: TGTGCCAGCAGCGTAGAGAAAGGGGGCCGTGGCTACACCTTC. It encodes CASSVEKGGRGYTF.

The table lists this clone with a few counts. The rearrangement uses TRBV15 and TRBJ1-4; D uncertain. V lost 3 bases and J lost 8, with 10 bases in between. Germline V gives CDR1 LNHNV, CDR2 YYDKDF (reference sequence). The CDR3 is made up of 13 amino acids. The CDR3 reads CATSRAAGEKLFF. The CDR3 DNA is TGTGCCACCAGCAGGGCGGCGGGGGAAAAACTGTTTTTT.

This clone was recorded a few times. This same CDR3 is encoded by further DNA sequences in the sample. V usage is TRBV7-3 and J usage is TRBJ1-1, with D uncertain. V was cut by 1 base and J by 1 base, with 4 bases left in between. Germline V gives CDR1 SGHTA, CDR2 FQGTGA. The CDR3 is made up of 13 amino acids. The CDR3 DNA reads TGTGCCAGCAGCTTAAATCGGAACACTGAAGCTTTCTTT. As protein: CASSLNRNTEAFF.

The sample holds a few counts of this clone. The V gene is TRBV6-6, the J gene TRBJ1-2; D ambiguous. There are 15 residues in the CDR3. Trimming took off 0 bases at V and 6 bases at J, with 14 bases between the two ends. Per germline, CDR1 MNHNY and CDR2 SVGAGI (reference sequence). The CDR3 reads CASSYSLTTYDGYTF. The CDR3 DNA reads TGTGCCAGCAGTTACTCTTTGACAACCTACGATGGCTACACCTTC.

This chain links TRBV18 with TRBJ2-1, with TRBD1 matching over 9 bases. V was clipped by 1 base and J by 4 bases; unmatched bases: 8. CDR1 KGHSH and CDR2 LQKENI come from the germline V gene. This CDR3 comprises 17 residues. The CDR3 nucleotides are TGTGCCAGCTCACCACGGGCCGGGACAGGGTCTTACAATGAGCAGTTCTTC. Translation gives CASSPRAGTGSYNEQFF.

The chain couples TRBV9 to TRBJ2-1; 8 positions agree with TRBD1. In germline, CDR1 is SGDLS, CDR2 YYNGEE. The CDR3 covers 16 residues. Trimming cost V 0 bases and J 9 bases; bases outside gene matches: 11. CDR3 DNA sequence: TGTGCCAGCAGCGTAGCTACAGGACAGGGTGATGGTGAGCAGTTCTTC. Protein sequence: CASSVATGQGDGEQFF.

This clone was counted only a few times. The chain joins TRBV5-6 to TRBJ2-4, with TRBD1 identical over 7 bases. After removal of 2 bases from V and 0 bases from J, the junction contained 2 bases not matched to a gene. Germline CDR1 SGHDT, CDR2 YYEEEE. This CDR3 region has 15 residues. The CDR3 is CASSLQGLAKNIQYF. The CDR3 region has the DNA TGTGCCAGCAGCTTACAGGGGCTAGCCAAAAACATTCAGTACTTC.

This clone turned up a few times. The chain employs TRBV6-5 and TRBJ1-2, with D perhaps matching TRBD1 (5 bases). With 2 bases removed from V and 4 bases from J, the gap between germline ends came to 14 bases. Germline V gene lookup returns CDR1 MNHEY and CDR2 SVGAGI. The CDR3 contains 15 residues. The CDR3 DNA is TGTGCCAGCAGTTACAGGGCAGGGCGCGGCTATGGCTACACCTTC. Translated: CASSYRAGRGYGYTF.

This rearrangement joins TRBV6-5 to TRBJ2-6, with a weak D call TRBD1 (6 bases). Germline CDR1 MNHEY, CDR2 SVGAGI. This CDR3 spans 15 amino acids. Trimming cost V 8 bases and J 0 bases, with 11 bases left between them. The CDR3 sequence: CASGTLSSGANVLTF. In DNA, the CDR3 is TGTGCCAGCGGGACATTAAGCTCTGGGGCCAACGTCCTGACTTTC.

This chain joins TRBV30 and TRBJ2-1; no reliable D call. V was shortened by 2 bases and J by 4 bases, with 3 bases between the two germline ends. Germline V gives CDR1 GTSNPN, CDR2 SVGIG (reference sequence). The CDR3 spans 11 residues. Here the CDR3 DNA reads TGTGCCTGGAGTCAGTACAATGAGCAGTTCTTC. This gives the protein CAWSQYNEQFF. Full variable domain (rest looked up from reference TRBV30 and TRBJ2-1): SQTIHQWPATLVQPVGSPLSLECTVEGTSNPNLYWYRQAAGRGLQLLFYSVGIGQISSEVPQNLSASRPQDRQFILSSKKLLLSDSGFYLCAWSQYNEQFFGPGTRLTVL.

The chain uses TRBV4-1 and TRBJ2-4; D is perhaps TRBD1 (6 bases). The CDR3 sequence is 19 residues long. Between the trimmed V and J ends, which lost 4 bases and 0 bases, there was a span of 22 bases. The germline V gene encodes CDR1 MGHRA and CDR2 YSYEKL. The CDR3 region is CASSPSIDRPGAAKNIQYF. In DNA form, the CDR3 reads TGCGCCAGCAGCCCGAGTATAGATCGGCCAGGGGCAGCCAAAAACATTCAGTACTTC.

CDR3 DNA sequence: TGTGCCAGCAGCTTAACTGGTGCAAGAGCGCAGTATTTT. It specifies CASSLTGARAQYF. The V gene is TRBV7-3, the J gene TRBJ2-3, with D unclear. V lost 0 bases and J lost 10, with 11 bases in between. CDR3 length: 13 residues. Per germline, CDR1 SGHTA and CDR2 FQGTGA.